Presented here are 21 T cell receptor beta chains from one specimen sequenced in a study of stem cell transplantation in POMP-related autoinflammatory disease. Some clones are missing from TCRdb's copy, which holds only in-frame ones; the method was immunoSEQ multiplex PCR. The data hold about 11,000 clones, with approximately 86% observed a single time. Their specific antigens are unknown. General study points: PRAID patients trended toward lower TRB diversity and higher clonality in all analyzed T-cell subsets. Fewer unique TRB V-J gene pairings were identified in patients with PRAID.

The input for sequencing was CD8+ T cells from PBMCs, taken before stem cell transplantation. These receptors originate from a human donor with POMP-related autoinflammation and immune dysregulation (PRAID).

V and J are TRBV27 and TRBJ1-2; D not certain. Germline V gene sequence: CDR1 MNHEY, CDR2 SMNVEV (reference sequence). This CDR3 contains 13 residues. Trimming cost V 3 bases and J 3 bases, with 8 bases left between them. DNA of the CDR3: TGTGCCAGCAGTTTCGGCCTCGACTATGGCTACACCTTC. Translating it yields CASSFGLDYGYTF.

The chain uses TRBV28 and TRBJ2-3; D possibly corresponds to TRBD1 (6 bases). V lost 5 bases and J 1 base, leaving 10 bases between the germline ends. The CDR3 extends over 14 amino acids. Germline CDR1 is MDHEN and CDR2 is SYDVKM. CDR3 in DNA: TGTGCCAGCAGTCGGTCAGGGGGCACAGATACGCAGTATTTT. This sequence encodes CASSRSGGTDTQYF.

The CDR3 region is CASSYSTRGTDGYTF. DNA for the CDR3: TGTGCCAGCAGTTACTCGACCAGAGGGACGGACGGCTACACCTTC. This rearrangement joins TRBV6-5 to TRBJ1-2; possible D gene TRBD1, 5 bases. Germline V gene data show CDR1 as MNHEY and CDR2 as SVGAGI. The CDR3 is 15 residues long. Trimming pared 0 bases from V and 8 bases from J, leaving 16 bases between.

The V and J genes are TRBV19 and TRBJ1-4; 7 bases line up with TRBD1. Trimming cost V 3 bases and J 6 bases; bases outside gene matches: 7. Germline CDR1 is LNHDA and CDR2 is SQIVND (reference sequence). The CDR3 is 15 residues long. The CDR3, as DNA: TGTGCCAGTAGTATGGAAGACAGGGAGGATGAAAAACTGTTTTTT. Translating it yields CASSMEDREDEKLFF.

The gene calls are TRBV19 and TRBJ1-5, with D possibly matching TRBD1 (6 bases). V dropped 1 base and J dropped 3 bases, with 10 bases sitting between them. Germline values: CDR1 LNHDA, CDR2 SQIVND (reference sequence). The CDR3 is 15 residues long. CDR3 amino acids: CASSIGAGANQPQHF. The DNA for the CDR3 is TGTGCCAGTAGTATAGGGGCAGGGGCCAATCAGCCCCAGCATTTT. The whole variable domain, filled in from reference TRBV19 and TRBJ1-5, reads DGGITQSPKYLFRKEGQNVTLSCEQNLNHDAMYWYRQDPGQGLRLIYYSQIVNDFQKGDIAEGYSVSREKKESFPLTVTSAQKNPTAFYLCASSIGAGANQPQHFGDGTRLSIL.

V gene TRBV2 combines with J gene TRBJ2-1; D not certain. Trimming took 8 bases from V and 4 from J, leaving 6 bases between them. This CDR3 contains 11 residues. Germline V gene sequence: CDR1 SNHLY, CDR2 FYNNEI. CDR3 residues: CASRWYNEQFF. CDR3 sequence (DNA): TGTGCCAGCCGATGGTACAATGAGCAGTTCTTC.

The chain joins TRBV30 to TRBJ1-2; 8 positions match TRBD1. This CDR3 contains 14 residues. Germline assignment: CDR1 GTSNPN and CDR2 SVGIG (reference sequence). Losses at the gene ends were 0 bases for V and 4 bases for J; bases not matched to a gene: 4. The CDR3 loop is CAWSVAGGGYGYTF. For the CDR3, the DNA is TGTGCCTGGAGTGTTGCAGGGGGCGGCTATGGCTACACCTTC.

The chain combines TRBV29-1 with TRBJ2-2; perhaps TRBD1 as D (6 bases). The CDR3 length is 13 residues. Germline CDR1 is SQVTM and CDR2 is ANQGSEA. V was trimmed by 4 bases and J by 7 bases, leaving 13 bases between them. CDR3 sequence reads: CSVVALGGGELFF. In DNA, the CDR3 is TGCAGCGTTGTTGCGCTAGGGGGCGGGGAGCTGTTTTTT.

CDR3 amino acids: CASSQVGLSGLYEQYF. DNA of the CDR3: TGCGCCAGCAGCCAAGTAGGCCTTTCAGGGCTCTACGAGCAGTACTTC. J is TRBJ2-7 and V is TRBV4-1; D is perhaps TRBD1 (5 bases). This CDR3 has 16 amino acids. Trimming shortened V by 1 base and J by 3 bases, and 16 bases separated the two germline ends. The germline V gene encodes CDR1 MGHRA and CDR2 YSYEKL.

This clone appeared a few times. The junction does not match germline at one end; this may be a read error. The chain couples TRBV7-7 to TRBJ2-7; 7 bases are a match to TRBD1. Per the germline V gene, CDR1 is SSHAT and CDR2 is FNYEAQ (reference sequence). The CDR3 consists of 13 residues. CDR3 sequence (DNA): TGTGCTAGCAGCTTGGGACAGAACTACGAGCAGTACTTC. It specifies CASSLGQNYEQYF. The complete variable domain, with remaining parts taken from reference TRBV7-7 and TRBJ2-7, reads GAGVSQSPRYKVTKRGQDVTLRCDPISSHATLYWYQQALGQGPEFLTYFNYEAQPDKSGLPSDRFSAERPEGSISTLTIQRTEQRDSAMYRCASSLGQNYEQYFGPGTRLTVT.

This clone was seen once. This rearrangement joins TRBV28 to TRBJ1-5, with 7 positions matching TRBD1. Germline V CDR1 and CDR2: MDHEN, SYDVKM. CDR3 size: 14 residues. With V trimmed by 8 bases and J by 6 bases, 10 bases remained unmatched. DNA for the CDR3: TGTGCCAGCGTAGGCAGGGGGTTCAGTCAGCCCCAGCATTTT. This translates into CASVGRGFSQPQHF.

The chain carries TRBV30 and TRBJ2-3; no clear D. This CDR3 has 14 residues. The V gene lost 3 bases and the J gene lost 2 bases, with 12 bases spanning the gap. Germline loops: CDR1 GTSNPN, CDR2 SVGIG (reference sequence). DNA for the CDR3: TGTGCCTGGAGGGAGCCGGTCAACACAGATACGCAGTATTTT. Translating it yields CAWREPVNTDTQYF.

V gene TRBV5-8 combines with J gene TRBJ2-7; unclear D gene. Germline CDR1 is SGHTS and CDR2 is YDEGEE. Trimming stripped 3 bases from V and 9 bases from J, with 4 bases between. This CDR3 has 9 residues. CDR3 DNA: TGTGCCAGCAGCTCCCGGCAGTACTTC. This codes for CASSSRQYF. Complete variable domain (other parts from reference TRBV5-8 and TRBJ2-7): EAGVTQSPTHLIKTRGQQATLRCSPISGHTSVYWYQQALGLGLQFLLWYDEGEERNRGNFPPRFSGRQFPNYSSELNVNALELEDSALYLCASSSRQYFGPGTRLTVT.

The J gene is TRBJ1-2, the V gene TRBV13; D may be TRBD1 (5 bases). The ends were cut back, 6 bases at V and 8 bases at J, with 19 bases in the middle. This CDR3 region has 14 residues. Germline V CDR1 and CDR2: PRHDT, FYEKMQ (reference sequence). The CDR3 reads CASSFPRQGEGYTF. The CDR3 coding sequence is TGTGCCAGCAGTTTTCCCAGACAAGGGGAAGGCTACACCTTC.

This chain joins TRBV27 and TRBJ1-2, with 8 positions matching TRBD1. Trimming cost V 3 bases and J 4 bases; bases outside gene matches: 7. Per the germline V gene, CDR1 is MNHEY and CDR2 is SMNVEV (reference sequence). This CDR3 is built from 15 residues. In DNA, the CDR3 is TGTGCCAGCAGTTTTGGGCAGGGGGCCGCCTATGGCTACACCTTC. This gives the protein CASSFGQGAAYGYTF.

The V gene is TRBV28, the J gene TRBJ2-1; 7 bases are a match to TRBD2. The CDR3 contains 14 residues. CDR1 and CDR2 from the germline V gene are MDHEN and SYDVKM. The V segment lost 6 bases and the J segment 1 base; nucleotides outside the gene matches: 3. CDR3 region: CASSGGSSYNEQFF. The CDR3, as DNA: TGTGCCAGCAGCGGCGGGAGTTCCTACAATGAGCAGTTCTTC.

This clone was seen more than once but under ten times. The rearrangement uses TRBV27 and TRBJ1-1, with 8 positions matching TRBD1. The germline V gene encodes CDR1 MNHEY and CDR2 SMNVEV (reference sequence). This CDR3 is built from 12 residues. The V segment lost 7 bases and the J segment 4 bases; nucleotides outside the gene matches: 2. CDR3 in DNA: TGTGCCAGCATCACAGGGGGCACTGAAGCTTTCTTT. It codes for CASITGGTEAFF.

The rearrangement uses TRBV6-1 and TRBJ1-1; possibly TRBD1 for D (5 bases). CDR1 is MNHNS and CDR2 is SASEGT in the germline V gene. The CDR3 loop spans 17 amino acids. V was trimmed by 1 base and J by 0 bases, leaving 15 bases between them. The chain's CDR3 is CASSEEGLPYMNTEAFF. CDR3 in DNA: TGTGCCAGCAGTGAAGAGGGGCTTCCTTACATGAACACTGAAGCTTTCTTT.

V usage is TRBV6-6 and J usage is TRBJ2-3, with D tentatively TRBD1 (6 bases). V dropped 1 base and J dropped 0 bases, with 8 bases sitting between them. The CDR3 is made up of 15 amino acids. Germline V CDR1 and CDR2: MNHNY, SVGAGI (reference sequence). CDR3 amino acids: CASSYYRASTDTQYF. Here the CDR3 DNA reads TGTGCCAGCAGTTACTACAGGGCTAGCACAGATACGCAGTATTTT.

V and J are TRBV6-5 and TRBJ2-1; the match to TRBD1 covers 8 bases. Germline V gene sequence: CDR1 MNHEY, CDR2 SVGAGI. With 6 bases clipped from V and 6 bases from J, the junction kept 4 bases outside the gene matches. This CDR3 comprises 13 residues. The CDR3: CASSLRGPNEQFF. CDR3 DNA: TGTGCCAGCAGCCTCAGGGGGCCCAATGAGCAGTTCTTC.

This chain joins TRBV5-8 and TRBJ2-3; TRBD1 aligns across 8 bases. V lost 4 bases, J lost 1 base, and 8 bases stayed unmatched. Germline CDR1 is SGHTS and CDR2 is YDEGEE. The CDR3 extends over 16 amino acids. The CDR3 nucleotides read TGTGCCAGCAGCACCTCGACAGGGGTGGGCACAGATACGCAGTATTTT. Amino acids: CASSTSTGVGTDTQYF.